Listed below are T cell receptor beta chains from one sample, sequenced in a study of T cells after yellow fever vaccination. MiXCR, run by TCRdb on the 5' RACE reads, gives a single entry per CDR3 protein. The sample lists some 110,000 distinct CDR3 sequences, 7.2% occurring once. Specimen: CD4+ T cells sorted from PBMCs, collected about 49 days after the first yellow fever vaccination. These receptors all come from a man aged 18 to 30 who received the YFV17D yellow fever vaccine. CDR3s include the opening cysteine and the closing phenylalanine or tryptophan. A D gene is named only where the DNA matches it firmly. Expanded clones get a size class; other rows say once, few or many, or leave the size out.

size,V,J,D,CDR3,DNA
many,TRBV5-1,TRBJ2-1,TRBD1,CASSLVGTGAAREQFF,TGCGCCAGCAGCCTGGTGGGGACAGGGGCTGCTCGGGAGCAGTTCTTC
-,TRBV24-1,TRBJ1-1,-,CATSDSDREAFF,TGTGCCACCAGTGATTCGGACAGAGAAGCTTTCTTT
many,TRBV20-1,TRBJ1-2,-,CSARQTRGYTF,TGCAGTGCTAGACAAACCCGGGGCTACACCTTC
-,TRBV18,TRBJ1-1,TRBD1,CASSPDRAEAFF,TGTGCCAGCTCACCAGACAGGGCTGAAGCTTTCTTT
many,TRBV7-2,TRBJ1-3,-,CASSLSVKDTIYF,TGTGCCAGCAGCTTATCAGTGAAAGATACCATATATTTT
few,TRBV5-1,TRBJ2-5,-,CASSSAPAGPWYF,TGCGCCAGCAGCTCCGCCCCCGCAGGCCCTTGGTACTTC
many,TRBV3-1,TRBJ1-4,TRBD1,CASSLTGYYEKLFF,TGTGCCAGCAGCTTGACAGGGTACTACGAAAAACTGTTTTTT
many,TRBV20-1,TRBJ1-5,TRBD1,CSAQGGNQPQHF,TGCAGTGCACAGGGGGGCAATCAGCCCCAGCATTTT
many,TRBV18,TRBJ2-7,-,CASSAGYEQYF,TGTGCCAGCTCAGCTGGTTACGAGCAGTACTTC
few,TRBV20-1,TRBJ2-7,-,CSARDLRQTSYEQYF,TGCAGTGCTAGAGACCTGCGTCAGACTTCCTACGAGCAGTACTTC
many,TRBV25-1,TRBJ1-1,-,CASSMSGNTEAFF,TGTGCCAGCAGTATGTCGGGGAACACTGAAGCTTTCTTT
few,TRBV5-8,TRBJ1-5,-,CASSLLQGPGQGQPQHF,TGTGCCAGCAGCTTGCTCCAGGGTCCCGGGCAGGGTCAGCCCCAGCATTTT
few,TRBV20-1,TRBJ2-7,-,CSARERYEQYF,TGCAGTGCTAGAGAAAGGTACGAGCAGTACTTC
many,TRBV5-5,TRBJ2-5,-,CASSAGDPAIETQYF,TGTGCCAGCAGCGCCGGGGACCCGGCCATAGAGACCCAGTACTTC
many,TRBV4-3,TRBJ2-2,TRBD2,CASSSGTSGVNGELFF,TGCGCCAGCAGCTCCGGGACTAGCGGGGTGAACGGGGAGCTGTTTTTT
many,TRBV7-9,TRBJ1-6,-,CASSFGLAGNNSPLHF,TGTGCCAGCAGCTTCGGACTAGCAGGCAATAATTCACCCCTCCACTTT
-,TRBV9,TRBJ1-2,TRBD1,CASSLRQGGYTF,TGTGCCAGCAGCCTCAGACAGGGAGGCTACACCTTC
few,TRBV30,TRBJ1-1,-,CAWSVPGRETEAFF,TGTGCCTGGAGTGTTCCGGGTAGGGAGACTGAAGCTTTCTTT
many,TRBV5-1,TRBJ1-6,-,CASGENRDSPLHF,TGCGCCAGCGGGGAGAACAGGGATTCACCCCTCCACTTT
many,TRBV24-1,TRBJ1-1,TRBD1,CATSAGQGELYTEAFF,TGTGCCACCAGTGCGGGACAGGGGGAATTGTACACTGAAGCTTTCTTT
many,TRBV11-1,TRBJ2-6,TRBD1,CASSLLIGTGGLGANVLTF,TGTGCCAGCAGCTTATTAATTGGGACAGGGGGTTTGGGGGCCAACGTCCTGACTTTC
-,TRBV30,TRBJ2-3,TRBD2,CAWKAGGDTQYF,TGTGCCTGGAAAGCGGGGGGAGATACGCAGTATTTT
many,TRBV7-8,TRBJ1-5,-,CASSPGHDQPQHF,TGTGCCAGCAGCCCTGGGCACGATCAGCCCCAGCATTTT
many,TRBV20-1,TRBJ1-5,TRBD1,CSAQDRRSNQPQHF,TGCAGTGCTCAGGACAGGCGGAGCAATCAGCCCCAGCATTTT
few,TRBV12-3/TRBV12-4,TRBJ1-1,TRBD1,CASSRDRGTEAFF,TGTGCCAGCAGTCGGGACAGGGGGACTGAAGCTTTCTTT
many,TRBV30,TRBJ2-2,TRBD2,CACLMAGGPGELFF,TGTGCCTGTCTTATGGCGGGGGGGCCCGGGGAGCTGTTTTTT
-,TRBV5-6,TRBJ1-4,-,CASSFLSRDGEKLFF,TGTGCCAGCAGCTTCTTATCCAGGGACGGTGAAAAACTGTTTTTT
few,TRBV14,TRBJ1-3,-,CASSQDPASNTIYF,TGTGCCAGCAGCCAAGACCCAGCCTCCAACACCATATATTTT
many,TRBV7-9,TRBJ1-6,-,CASSLYDSPLHF,TGTGCCAGCAGCTTATACGATTCACCCCTCCACTTT
many,TRBV3-1,TRBJ2-2,TRBD2,CASRPGTTNQNTGELFF,TGTGCCAGCAGGCCCGGGACTACGAACCAGAACACCGGGGAGCTGTTTTTT
many,TRBV6-5,TRBJ2-7,TRBD1,CASRLTGTGVYEQYF,TGTGCCAGCAGGCTGACCGGGACAGGGGTGTACGAGCAGTACTTC
many,TRBV9,TRBJ2-3,-,CASSVAGGGDTQYF,TGTGCCAGCAGCGTAGCGGGGGGCGGTGACACGCAGTATTTT
-,TRBV5-1,TRBJ1-1,TRBD1,CASSTGAGGSLF,TGCGCCAGCAGCACAGGGGCCGGGGGAAGCCTCTTT
many,TRBV20-1,TRBJ2-1,TRBD2,CSARDTRGGYNEQFF,TGCAGTGCTAGAGATACTCGCGGGGGGTACAATGAGCAGTTCTTC
many,TRBV4-3,TRBJ1-2,-,CASSQDLRREGYTF,TGCGCCAGCAGCCAAGATCTTAGAAGGGAAGGCTACACCTTC
few,TRBV18,TRBJ1-4,-,CASSPPNLGQEGEKLFF,TGTGCCAGCTCACCACCGAACTTAGGGCAGGAAGGCGAAAAACTGTTTTTT
few,TRBV20-1,TRBJ2-7,-,CSARQGADYEQYF,TGCAGTGCTAGGCAGGGCGCCGACTACGAGCAGTACTTC
many,TRBV7-8,TRBJ2-7,TRBD1,CASTSGTGRSEQYF,TGTGCCAGCACCTCCGGGACAGGGAGGTCCGAGCAGTACTTC
-,TRBV7-9,TRBJ2-5,TRBD1,CASSFRGPETQYF,TGTGCCAGCAGCTTCAGGGGGCCAGAGACCCAGTACTTC
many,TRBV12-3/TRBV12-4,TRBJ2-7,-,CASTGTSYEQYF,TGTGCCAGCACAGGGACTTCTTACGAGCAGTACTTC
many,TRBV6-2/TRBV6-3,TRBJ1-1,TRBD1,CASRPGTGGSTEAFF,TGTGCCAGCAGACCCGGGACAGGGGGTTCCACTGAAGCTTTCTTT